In this sample, the clone carrying this TCR beta chain turned up a few times. Its antigen is as yet unknown. The data are from a study of cytomegalovirus exposure and HLA in healthy donors. Looking at the study overall: T cells numbering about 179 million yielded approximately 120 million unique TCR beta sequences in an earlier analysis.

V lost 7 bases and J lost 2; bases outside the gene matches: 7. The germline V gene has CDR1 SGHNT and CDR2 YENEEA. This CDR3 is 14 amino acids long. The study, taken as a whole, reports: What was likely a sequencing artifact was a cluster of highly shared sequence variants.

13 Jbeta primers and 60 Vbeta primers were used for the PCR. Data came from immunoSEQ multiplex PCR; TCRdb stores just in-frame clones and leaves some out. The sample carries 140,000 to 150,000 clones, roughly 87% recorded once. The sequence derives from a woman between 40 and 50 years old in good health and CMV-seronegative. The rearrangement uses TRBV11-3 and TRBJ2-7, with 8 bases identical to TRBD1. Material for sequencing was PBMCs. CDR3 sequence reads: CASKEDREAYEQYF. DNA of the CDR3: TGTGCCAGCAAGGAGGACAGGGAAGCCTACGAGCAGTACTTC.